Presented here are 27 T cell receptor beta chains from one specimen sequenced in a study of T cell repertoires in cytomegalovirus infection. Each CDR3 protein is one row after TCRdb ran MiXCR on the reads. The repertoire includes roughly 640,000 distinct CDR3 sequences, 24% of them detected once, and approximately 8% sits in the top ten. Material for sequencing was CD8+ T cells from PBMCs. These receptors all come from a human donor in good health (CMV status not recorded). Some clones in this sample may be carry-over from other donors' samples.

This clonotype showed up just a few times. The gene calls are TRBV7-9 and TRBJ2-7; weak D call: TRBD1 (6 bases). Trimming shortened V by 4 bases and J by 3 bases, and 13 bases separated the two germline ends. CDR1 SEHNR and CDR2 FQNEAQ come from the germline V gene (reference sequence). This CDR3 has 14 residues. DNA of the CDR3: TGTGCCAGCAGCTCTCGGACAGACTTCTACGAGCAGTACGTC. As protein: CASSSRTDFYEQYV.

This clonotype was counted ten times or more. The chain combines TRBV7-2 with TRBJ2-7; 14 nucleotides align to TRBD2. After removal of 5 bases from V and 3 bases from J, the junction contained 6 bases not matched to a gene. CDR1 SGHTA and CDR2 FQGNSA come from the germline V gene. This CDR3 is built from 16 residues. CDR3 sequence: CASSPRLAGGLYEQYF. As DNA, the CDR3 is TGTGCCAGCAGCCCCCGACTAGCGGGGGGGCTCTACGAGCAGTACTTC.

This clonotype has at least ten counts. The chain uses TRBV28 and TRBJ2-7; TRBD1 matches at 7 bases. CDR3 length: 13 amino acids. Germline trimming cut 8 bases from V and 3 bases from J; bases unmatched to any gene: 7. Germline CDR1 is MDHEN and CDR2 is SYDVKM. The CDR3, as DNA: TGTGCCAGCGCGTGGCAGGGGGACTACGAGCAGTACGTC. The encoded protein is CASAWQGDYEQYV.

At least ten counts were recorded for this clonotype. Here the CDR3 reads CASTGGTVQETQYF. In DNA, the CDR3 is TGTGCCAGCACCGGGGGGACGGTACAAGAGACCCAGTACTTC. This chain links TRBV7-9 with TRBJ2-5; 7 bases align to TRBD2. Looked up from germline, CDR1 is SEHNR and CDR2 is FQNEAQ (reference sequence). The CDR3 is 14 residues long. V trimming: 7 bases; J trimming: 2 bases; junction bases outside the gene matches: 7. The full variable domain, rest sourced from reference TRBV7-9 and TRBJ2-5, is DTGVSQNPRHKITKRGQNVTFRCDPISEHNRLYWYRQTLGQGPEFLTYFQNEAQLEKSRLLSDRFSAERPKGSFSTLEIQRTEQGDSAMYLCASTGGTVQETQYFGPGTRLLVL.

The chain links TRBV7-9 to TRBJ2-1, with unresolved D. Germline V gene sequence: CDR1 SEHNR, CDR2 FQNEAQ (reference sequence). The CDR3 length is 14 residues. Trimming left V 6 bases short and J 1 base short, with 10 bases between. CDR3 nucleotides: TGTGCCAGCAGTCGGGTCACTTCCTACAATGAGCAGTTCTTC. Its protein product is CASSRVTSYNEQFF.

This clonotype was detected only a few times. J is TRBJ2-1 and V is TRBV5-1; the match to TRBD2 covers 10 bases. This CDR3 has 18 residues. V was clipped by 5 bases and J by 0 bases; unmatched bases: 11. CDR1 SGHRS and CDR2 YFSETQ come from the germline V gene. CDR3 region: CASRDWGSGGFSYNEQFF. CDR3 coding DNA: TGCGCCAGCAGGGATTGGGGTAGCGGGGGGTTCTCCTACAATGAGCAGTTCTTC.

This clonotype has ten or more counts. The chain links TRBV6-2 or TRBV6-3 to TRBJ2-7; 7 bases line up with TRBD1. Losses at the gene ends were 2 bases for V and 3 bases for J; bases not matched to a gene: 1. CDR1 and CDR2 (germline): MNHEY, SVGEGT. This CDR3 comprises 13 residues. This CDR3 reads CASSYAGGYEQYV. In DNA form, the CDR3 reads TGTGCCAGCAGTTACGCAGGGGGCTACGAGCAGTACGTC.

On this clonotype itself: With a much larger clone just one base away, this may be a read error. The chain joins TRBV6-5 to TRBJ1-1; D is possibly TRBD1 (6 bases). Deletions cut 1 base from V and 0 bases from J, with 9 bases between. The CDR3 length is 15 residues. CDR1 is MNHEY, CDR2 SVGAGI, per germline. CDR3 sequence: CASSYLQGMNTEAFF. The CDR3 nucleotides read TGTGCCAGCAGTTACTTGCAGGGGATGAACACTGAAGCTTTCTTT.

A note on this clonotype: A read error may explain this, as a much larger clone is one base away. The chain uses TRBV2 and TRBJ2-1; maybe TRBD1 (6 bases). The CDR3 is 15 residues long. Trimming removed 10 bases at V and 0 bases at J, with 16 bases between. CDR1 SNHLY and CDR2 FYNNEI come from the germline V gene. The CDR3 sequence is CATPRTDNSYNEQFF. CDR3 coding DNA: TGTGCCACACCAAGGACAGACAACTCCTACAATGAGCAGTTCTTC.

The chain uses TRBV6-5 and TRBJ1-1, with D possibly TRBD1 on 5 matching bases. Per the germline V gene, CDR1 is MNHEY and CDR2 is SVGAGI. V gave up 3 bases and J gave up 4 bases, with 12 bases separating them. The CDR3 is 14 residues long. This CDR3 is CASSYGSGITEAFF. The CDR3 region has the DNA TGTGCCAGCAGTTATGGGTCAGGGATCACTGAAGCTTTCTTT.

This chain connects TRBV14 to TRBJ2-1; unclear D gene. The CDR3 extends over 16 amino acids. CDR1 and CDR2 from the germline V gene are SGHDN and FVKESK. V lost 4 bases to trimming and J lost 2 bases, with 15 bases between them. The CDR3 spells CASSPRPPTAYNEQFF. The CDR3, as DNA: TGTGCCAGCAGCCCTAGACCCCCGACGGCCTACAATGAGCAGTTCTTC.

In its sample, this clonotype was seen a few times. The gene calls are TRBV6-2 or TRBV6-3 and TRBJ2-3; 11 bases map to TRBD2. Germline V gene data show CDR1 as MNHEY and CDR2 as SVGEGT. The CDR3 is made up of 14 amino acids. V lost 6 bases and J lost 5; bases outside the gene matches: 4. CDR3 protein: CASRPGLAEDTQYF. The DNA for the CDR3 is TGTGCCAGCAGGCCGGGACTAGCGGAAGATACGCAGTATTTT.

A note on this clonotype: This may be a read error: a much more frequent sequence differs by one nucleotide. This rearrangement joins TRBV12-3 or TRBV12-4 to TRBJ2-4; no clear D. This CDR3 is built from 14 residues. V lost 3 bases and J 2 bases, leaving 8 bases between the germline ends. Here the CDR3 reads CASSFELTKNIQYF. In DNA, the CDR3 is TGTGCCAGCAGTTTTGAGCTAACCAAAAACATTCAGTACTTC.

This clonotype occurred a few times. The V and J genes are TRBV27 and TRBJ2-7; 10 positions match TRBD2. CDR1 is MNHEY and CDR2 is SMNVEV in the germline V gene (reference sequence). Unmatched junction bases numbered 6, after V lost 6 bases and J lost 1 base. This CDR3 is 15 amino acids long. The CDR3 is CASRTGTSASYEQYF. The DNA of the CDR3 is TGTGCCAGCAGAACCGGGACTAGCGCTTCCTACGAGCAGTACTTC.

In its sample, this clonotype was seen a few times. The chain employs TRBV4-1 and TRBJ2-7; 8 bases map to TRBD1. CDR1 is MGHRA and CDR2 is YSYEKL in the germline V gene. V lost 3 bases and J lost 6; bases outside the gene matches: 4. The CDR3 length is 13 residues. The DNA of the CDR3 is TGCGCCAGCAGCCAGGACAGGGCGGCCGAGCAGTACTTC. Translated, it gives CASSQDRAAEQYF.

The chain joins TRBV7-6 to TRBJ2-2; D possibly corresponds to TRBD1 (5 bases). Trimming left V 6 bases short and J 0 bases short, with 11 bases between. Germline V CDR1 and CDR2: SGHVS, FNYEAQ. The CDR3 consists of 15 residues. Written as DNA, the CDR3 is TGTGCCAGCAGTCCCGAGACAGCGAACACCGGGGAGCTGTTTTTT. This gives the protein CASSPETANTGELFF.

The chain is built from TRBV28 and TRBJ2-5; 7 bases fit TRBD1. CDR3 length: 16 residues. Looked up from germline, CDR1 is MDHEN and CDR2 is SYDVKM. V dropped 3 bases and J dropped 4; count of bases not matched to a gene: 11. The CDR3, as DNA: TGTGCCAGCAGTTTCGATCCGAGACAGGGATTAGAGACCCAGTACTTC. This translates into CASSFDPRQGLETQYF. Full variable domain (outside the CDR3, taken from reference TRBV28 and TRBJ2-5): DVKVTQSSRYLVKRTGEKVFLECVQDMDHENMFWYRQDPGLGLRLIYFSYDVKMKEKGDIPEGYSVSREKKERFSLILESASTNQTSMYLCASSFDPRQGLETQYFGPGTRLLVL.

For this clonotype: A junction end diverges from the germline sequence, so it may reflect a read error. The CDR3, as DNA: TGTGCCAACAGCTTAACCCCGGGACAGGGAAACACTGAAGCTTTCTTT. As protein: CANSLTPGQGNTEAFF. The chain combines TRBV7-6 with TRBJ1-1, with TRBD1 identical over 9 bases. The CDR3 has 16 amino acids. Germline-derived CDR1 and CDR2 are SGHVS and FNYEAQ.

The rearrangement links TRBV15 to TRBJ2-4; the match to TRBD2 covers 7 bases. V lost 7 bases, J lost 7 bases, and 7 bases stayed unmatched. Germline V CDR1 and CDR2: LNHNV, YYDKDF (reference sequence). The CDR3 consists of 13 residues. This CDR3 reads CATTLGGWNIQYF. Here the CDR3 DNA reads TGTGCCACCACTTTGGGGGGGTGGAACATTCAGTACTTC.

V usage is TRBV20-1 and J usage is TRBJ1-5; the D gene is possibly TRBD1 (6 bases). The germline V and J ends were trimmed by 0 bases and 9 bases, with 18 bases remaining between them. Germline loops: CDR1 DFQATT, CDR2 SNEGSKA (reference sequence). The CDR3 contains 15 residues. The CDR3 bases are TGCAGTGCTAGAGAGCAGGACAGCGCGCAGGTGCCCCAGCATTTT. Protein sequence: CSAREQDSAQVPQHF.

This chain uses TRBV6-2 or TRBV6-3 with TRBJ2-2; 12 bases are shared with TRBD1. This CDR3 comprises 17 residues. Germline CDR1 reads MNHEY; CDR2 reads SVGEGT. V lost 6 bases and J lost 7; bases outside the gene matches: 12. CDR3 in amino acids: CASSPPGDRGLVGELFF. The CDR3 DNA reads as TGTGCCAGCAGCCCGCCCGGGGACAGGGGGCTTGTCGGGGAGCTGTTTTTT.

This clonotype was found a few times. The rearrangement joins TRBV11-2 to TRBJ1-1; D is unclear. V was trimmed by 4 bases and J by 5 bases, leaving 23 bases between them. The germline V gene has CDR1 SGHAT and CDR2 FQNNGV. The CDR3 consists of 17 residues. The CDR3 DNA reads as TGTGCCAGCAGCTCTTGGGCCTTATCGGAAGGTGGGACTGAAGCTTTCTTT. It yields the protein CASSSWALSEGGTEAFF.

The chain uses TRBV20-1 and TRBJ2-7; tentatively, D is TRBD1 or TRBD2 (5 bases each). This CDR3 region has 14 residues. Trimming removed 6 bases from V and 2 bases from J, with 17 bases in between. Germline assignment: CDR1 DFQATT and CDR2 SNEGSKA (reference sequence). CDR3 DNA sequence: TGCAGTGCCGCAACCTGGGGGAACACCTACGAGCAGTACGTC. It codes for CSAATWGNTYEQYV.

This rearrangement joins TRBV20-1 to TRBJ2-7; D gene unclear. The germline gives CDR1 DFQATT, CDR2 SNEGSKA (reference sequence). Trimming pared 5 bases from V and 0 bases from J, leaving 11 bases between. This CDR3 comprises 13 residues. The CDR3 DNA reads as TGCAGTGCTGTTCCCCCAATCTCCTACGAGCAGTACTTC. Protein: CSAVPPISYEQYF.

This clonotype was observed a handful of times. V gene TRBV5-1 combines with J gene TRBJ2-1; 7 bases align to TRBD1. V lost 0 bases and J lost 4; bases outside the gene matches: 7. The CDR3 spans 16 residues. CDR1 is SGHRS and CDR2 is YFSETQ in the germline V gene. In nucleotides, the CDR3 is TGCGCCAGCAGCTTGGACAGGGGCCGAAATTACAATGAGCAGTTCTTC. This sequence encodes CASSLDRGRNYNEQFF. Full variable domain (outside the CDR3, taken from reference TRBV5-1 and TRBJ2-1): KAGVTQTPRYLIKTRGQQVTLSCSPISGHRSVSWYQQTPGQGLQFLFEYFSETQRNKGNFPGRFSGRQFSNSRSEMNVSTLELGDSALYLCASSLDRGRNYNEQFFGPGTRLTVL.

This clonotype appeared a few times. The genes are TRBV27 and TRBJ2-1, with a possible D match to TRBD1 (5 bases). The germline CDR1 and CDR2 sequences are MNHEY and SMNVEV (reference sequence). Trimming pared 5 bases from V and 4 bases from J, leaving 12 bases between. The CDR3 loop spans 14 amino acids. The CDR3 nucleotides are TGTGCCAGCAGTCCTAAGGGGCTTTACAATGAGCAGTTCTTC. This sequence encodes CASSPKGLYNEQFF.

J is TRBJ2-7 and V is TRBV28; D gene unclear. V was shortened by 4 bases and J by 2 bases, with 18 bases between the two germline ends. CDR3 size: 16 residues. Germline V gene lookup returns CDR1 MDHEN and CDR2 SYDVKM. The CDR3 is CASSSIAKDVPYEQYV. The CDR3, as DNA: TGTGCCAGCAGTTCCATCGCTAAAGACGTCCCCTACGAGCAGTACGTC.